Following are 8 T cell receptor beta chains from one sample sequenced in a study of T cell responses to AZD1222 COVID-19 vaccine. Generated by immunoSEQ multiplex PCR, the TCRdb table keeps only in-frame clones and is missing some. This sample has around 99,000 clones, with approximately 90% found just once. The sequenced sample was peripheral blood, obtained 28 days after the second AZD1222 dose. The receptors shown here come from an adult who received the AZD1222 COVID-19 vaccine.

The CDR3 spells CASSPGQGLSYEQYF. As DNA, the CDR3 is TGCGCCAGCAGCCCTGGACAGGGGCTCTCCTACGAGCAGTACTTC. This rearrangement joins TRBV5-1 to TRBJ2-7; the match to TRBD1 covers 9 bases. Germline CDR1 SGHRS, CDR2 YFSETQ. CDR3 length: 15 residues. J lost 0 bases, V lost 4 bases, and 5 bases had no gene match.

V gene TRBV6-5 combines with J gene TRBJ2-6; the D is unclear. Germline values: CDR1 MNHEY, CDR2 SVGAGI. The CDR3 has 15 residues. The V and J ends lost 5 bases and 0 bases respectively, with 8 bases between them. The CDR3 nucleotides read TGTGCCAGCAGTAGACCGGACTCTGGGGCCAACGTCCTGACTTTC. Translating gives CASSRPDSGANVLTF.

The genes are TRBV5-4 and TRBJ2-5; tentative D call: TRBD2 (6 bases). The ends were cut back, 0 bases at V and 4 bases at J, with 10 bases in the middle. The CDR3 consists of 14 residues. CDR1 is SGHNT and CDR2 is YYREEE in the germline V gene (reference sequence). The CDR3 region has the DNA TGTGCCAGCAGCTTGGTCCCCGGGAGAGAGACCCAGTACTTC. Protein: CASSLVPGRETQYF.

The chain uses TRBV12-5 and TRBJ1-4; D remains ambiguous. There are 14 residues in the CDR3. Trimming took off 2 bases at V and 7 bases at J, with 11 bases between the two ends. Looked up from germline, CDR1 is LGHNT and CDR2 is FRNRAP. CDR3 sequence (DNA): TGTGCTAGTGGTTTGCCCGACTTAGGTGAAAAACTGTTTTTT. Translating gives CASGLPDLGEKLFF.

This sequence joins TRBV5-1 and TRBJ1-4; D is unresolved. There are 17 residues in the CDR3. Germline V gives CDR1 SGHRS, CDR2 YFSETQ. V lost 1 base, J lost 0 bases, and 13 bases lay in between. CDR3 amino acids: CASSLLRPTTTNEKLFF. CDR3 DNA sequence: TGCGCCAGCAGCTTGTTGCGTCCGACAACAACTAATGAAAAACTGTTTTTT.

The chain joins TRBV7-9 to TRBJ2-2; D may be TRBD2 (6 bases). The CDR3 covers 16 residues. CDR1 and CDR2 (germline): SEHNR, FQNEAQ (reference sequence). V dropped 2 bases and J dropped 4 bases, with 14 bases sitting between them. The CDR3 here is CASSLYRGTGTGELFF. In DNA, the CDR3 is TGTGCCAGCAGCTTATACCGGGGGACCGGCACCGGGGAGCTGTTTTTT.

The CDR3 is CATSRDRIPGNTIYF. The CDR3 nucleotides read TGTGCCACCAGCAGAGATCGGATACCTGGAAACACCATATATTTT. The rearrangement uses TRBV15 and TRBJ1-3; D is unclear. The germline CDR1 and CDR2 sequences are LNHNV and YYDKDF (reference sequence). The V end lost 0 bases, the J end lost 2 bases, and 8 bases lay between the germline ends. The CDR3 loop spans 15 amino acids.

This rearrangement joins TRBV7-3 to TRBJ2-2; D not resolved. Germline V lookup: CDR1 SGHTA, CDR2 FQGTGA. CDR3 length equals 13 residues. The ends were cut back, 1 base at V and 6 bases at J, with 6 bases in the middle. The CDR3 nucleotides are TGTGCCAGCAGCTTAAATTGGGCCGGGGAGCTGTTTTTT. Amino acids: CASSLNWAGELFF.